The clone carrying this TCR beta chain was detected only a few times. CDR1 and CDR2 from the germline V gene are DFQATT and SNEGSKA (reference sequence). This CDR3 is built from 15 residues. V was cut by 0 bases and J by 5 bases, with 17 bases left in between. The authors isolated PBMCs from about 10 ml of fresh peripheral blood. The data are from a study of Graves' ophthalmopathy and Graves' hyperthyroidism. RNA transcripts provided the template for amplifying TCR beta CDR3 regions. HTBI-primed first-round RT-PCR preceded second-round multiplex PCR. Each CDR3 protein gets one entry after TCRdb re-called the multiplex PCR reads with MiXCR. The repertoire holds 260,000 or so distinct CDR3 sequences, with 45% to 55% as singletons.

The sample consisted of peripheral blood. The TCR comes from an adult man with Graves' ophthalmopathy. The chain couples TRBV20-1 to TRBJ2-7; D may be TRBD1 (6 bases). The CDR3 here is CSARDPGRGEDEQYF. CDR3 DNA sequence: TGCAGTGCTAGAGATCCGGGCAGGGGTGAGGACGAGCAGTACTTC.